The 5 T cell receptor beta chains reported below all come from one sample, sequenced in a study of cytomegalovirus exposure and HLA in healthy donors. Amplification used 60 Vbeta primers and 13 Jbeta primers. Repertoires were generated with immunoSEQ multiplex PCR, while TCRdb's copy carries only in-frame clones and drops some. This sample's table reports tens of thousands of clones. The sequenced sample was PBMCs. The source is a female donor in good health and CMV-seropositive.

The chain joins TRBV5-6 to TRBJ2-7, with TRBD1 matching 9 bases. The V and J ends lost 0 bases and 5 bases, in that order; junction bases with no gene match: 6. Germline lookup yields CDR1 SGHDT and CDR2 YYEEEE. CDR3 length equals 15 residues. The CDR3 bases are TGTGCCAGCAGCTTGGTGGGACAGGGTATACACGAGCAGTACTTC. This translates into CASSLVGQGIHEQYF.

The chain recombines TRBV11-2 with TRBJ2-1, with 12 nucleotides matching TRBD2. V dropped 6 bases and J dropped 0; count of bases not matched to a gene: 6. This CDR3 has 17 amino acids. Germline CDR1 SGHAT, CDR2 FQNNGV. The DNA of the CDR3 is TGTGCCAGCAGTCTCGGACTAGCGGGATTCTCCTACAATGAGCAGTTCTTC. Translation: CASSLGLAGFSYNEQFF.

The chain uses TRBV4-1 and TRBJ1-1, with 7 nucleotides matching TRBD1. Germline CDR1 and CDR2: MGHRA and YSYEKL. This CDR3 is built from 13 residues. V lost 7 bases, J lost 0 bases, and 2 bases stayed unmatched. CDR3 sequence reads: CASTGGLNTEAFF. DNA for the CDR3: TGCGCCAGCACAGGGGGTCTGAACACTGAAGCTTTCTTT.

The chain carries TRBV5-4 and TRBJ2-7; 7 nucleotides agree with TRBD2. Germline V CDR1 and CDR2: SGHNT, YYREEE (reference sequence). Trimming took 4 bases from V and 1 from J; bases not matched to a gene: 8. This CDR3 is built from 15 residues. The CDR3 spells CASSPRLAQSYEQYF. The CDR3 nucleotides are TGTGCCAGCAGCCCCAGACTAGCCCAATCCTACGAGCAGTACTTC.

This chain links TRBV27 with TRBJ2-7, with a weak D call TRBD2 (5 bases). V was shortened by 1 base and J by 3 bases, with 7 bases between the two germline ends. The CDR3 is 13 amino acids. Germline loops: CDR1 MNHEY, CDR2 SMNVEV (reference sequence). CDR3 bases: TGTGCCAGCAGTTTATGGGCGGGCTACGAGCAGTACTTC. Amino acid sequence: CASSLWAGYEQYF.